The following is a TCR beta chain sequence with its context. What it binds is unknown. Looked up from germline, CDR1 is LNHDA and CDR2 is SQIVND (reference sequence). V lost 10 bases to trimming and J lost 2 bases, with 15 bases between them. CDR3 length equals 13 residues. The repertoire was sequenced with immunoSEQ multiplex PCR; TCRdb's copy has only in-frame clones and lacks some. The repertoire holds tens of thousands of clones, with 80% to 90% as singletons. Patients were excluded for autoimmune disease history or systemic immunosuppression. This record comes from a study of OX40 agonist ivuxolimab in advanced cancers. Across the study: Subjects had a mean age of about 61 years, with a range of 23 to 79; just over 80% were male.

Findings of the study overall: Antigen specificity of clonally expanded peripheral T cells was not established. Expansion of clones was among the lowest in partial responders at 0.1-3.0 mg/kg.

The sample consisted of CD4+ or CD8+ T cells sorted from blood, taken in a trial of the OX40 agonist ivuxolimab. This TCR was recovered from an adult with an advanced solid tumor such as melanoma, head and neck, liver or kidney cancer. This chain links TRBV19 with TRBJ2-7; maybe TRBD1 (6 bases). This CDR3 is CATQPAGAYEQYF. The CDR3 DNA sequence: TGTGCCACCCAACCGGCAGGGGCCTACGAGCAGTACTTC.